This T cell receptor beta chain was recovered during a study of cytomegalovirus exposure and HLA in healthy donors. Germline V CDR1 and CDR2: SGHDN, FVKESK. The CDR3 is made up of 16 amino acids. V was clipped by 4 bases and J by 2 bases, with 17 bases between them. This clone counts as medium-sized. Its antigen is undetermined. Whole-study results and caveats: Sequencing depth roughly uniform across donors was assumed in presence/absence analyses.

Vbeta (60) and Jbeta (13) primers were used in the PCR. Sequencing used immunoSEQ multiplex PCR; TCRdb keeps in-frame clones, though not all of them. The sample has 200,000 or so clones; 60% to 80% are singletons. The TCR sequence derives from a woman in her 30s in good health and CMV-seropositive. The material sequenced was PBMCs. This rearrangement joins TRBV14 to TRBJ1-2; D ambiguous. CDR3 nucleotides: TGTGCCAGCAGCCCTCTAAGCACGGGGTTGAACTATGGCTACACCTTC. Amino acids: CASSPLSTGLNYGYTF.